This is a list of T cell receptor beta chains from one sample in a study of identical twins. MiXCR, run by TCRdb on the 5' RACE reads, gives a single entry per CDR3 protein. Counted here are about 200,000 distinct CDR3 sequences, around 6.5% occurring once; the ten biggest clones make up roughly 15%. This sample was also put to use in a study of T cells expressing NK-cell markers.

The sequenced sample was CD8+ T cells sorted from blood. The origin of the receptors is a woman aged 18 to 35 in good health. Both conserved end residues are part of each CDR3.

v_gene	j_gene	CDR3aa
TRBV12-3/TRBV12-4	TRBJ2-1	CASSEGSLDEQFF
TRBV7-7	TRBJ2-1	CASSVRDRPLIKEQFF
TRBV7-6	TRBJ2-1	CASSLGSGLVNEQFF
TRBV9	TRBJ2-7	CASSASTAEQYF
TRBV10-2	TRBJ2-7	CASSESIGEQYF
TRBV18	TRBJ2-3	CASSPAERVDTQYF
TRBV6-5	TRBJ1-4	CASSYLGANEKLFF
TRBV30	TRBJ2-1	CAWDEREGLNNEQFF
TRBV12-3/TRBV12-4	TRBJ2-3	CASSYRDRETDTQYF
TRBV11-2	TRBJ2-7	CASSPPGEQYF
TRBV9	TRBJ2-3	CASSVAEDTQYF
TRBV20-1	TRBJ2-5	CSAPVSRDLETQYF
TRBV7-9	TRBJ2-2	CASSLGGVPGELFF
TRBV5-1	TRBJ2-1	CASSLGWRPGTYNEQFF
TRBV4-1	TRBJ2-1	CASSQEGPGEQFF
TRBV6-6	TRBJ2-2	CASSSGKLFF
TRBV20-1	TRBJ1-2	CSAWTGEGYTF
TRBV29-1	TRBJ2-1	CSVARDNEQFF
TRBV14	TRBJ2-4	CASSQDLGPLAKNIQYF
TRBV12-3/TRBV12-4	TRBJ2-7	CASSFVASEQYF
TRBV10-2	TRBJ1-1	CASSRYRNDAENTEAFF
TRBV15	TRBJ2-1	CATSRVGQGLNEQFF
TRBV11-3	TRBJ1-1	CASSSLQENTEAFF
TRBV3-1	TRBJ1-5	CASSQDIHSNQPQHF
TRBV29-1	TRBJ1-2	CSVVQGSNYGYTF
TRBV11-2	TRBJ2-1	CASSRDTSYRRNEQFF
TRBV12-3/TRBV12-4	TRBJ2-1	CAIGEGTPNEQFF
TRBV9	TRBJ2-2	CASSPWTSITGELFF
TRBV4-3	TRBJ2-1	CASSQDGRDNEQFF
TRBV29-1	TRBJ2-1	CSVATGEVGIDEQFF
TRBV29-1	TRBJ2-7	CSVTDRGMSYEQYF
TRBV29-1	TRBJ2-7	CSVFQYEQYF
TRBV6-1	TRBJ2-7	CASSPGFTNEQYF
TRBV27	TRBJ1-1	CASSLLGGVDEAFF
TRBV11-2	TRBJ2-2	CATLRGAGELFF
TRBV3-1	TRBJ2-5	CASSRMVWAGDETQYF
TRBV3-1	TRBJ2-5	CASSQDFVVLAGAETQYF
TRBV9	TRBJ2-2	CASSENSGGVPQDTGELFF
TRBV12-3/TRBV12-4	TRBJ2-1	CASSLLAPRGANNEQFF
TRBV14	TRBJ1-1	CASSPAGGREAFF
TRBV5-1	TRBJ2-5	CASSLAGTGRKETQYF
TRBV5-6	TRBJ1-1	CASRVFGRTNTEAFF
TRBV20-1	TRBJ2-7	CSAETGTALYQQYF
TRBV25-1	TRBJ2-7	CASSARGSGDEQYF
TRBV5-1	TRBJ2-7	CASSLSWGSYEQYF
TRBV14	TRBJ2-5	CASSQESQGYQETQYF
TRBV12-3/TRBV12-4	TRBJ2-7	CASSLITDEQYF
TRBV5-1	TRBJ1-1	CASSLGWQGDTEAFF
TRBV7-8	TRBJ1-5	CASSFGGHDQPQHF